This T cell receptor beta chain was documented in a study of cytomegalovirus exposure and HLA in healthy donors. Overall study results and limits: Listed as cytomegalovirus-associated were 164 TCR beta chains. Later analysis indicated greater clonal expansion among HLA-associated TCR beta chains than among equally common other chains.

Germline V lookup: CDR1 MNHEY, CDR2 SVGAGI. The CDR3 extends over 15 amino acids. Trimming removed 6 bases from V and 5 bases from J; junction bases left unmatched: 10. Points on this clone: What it binds is not known.

It was with 60 Vbeta and 13 Jbeta primers that the PCR ran. Sequencing was performed with immunoSEQ multiplex PCR; in TCRdb, only in-frame clones are kept and a portion is missing. The data contain fewer than 200,000 clones, roughly 80% of them singletons. The gene calls are TRBV6-5 and TRBJ2-7; TRBD1 aligns across 10 bases. The receptor was isolated from a male donor in good health and CMV-seronegative. The sample consisted of PBMCs. This CDR3 is CASRLTGQGGDEQYF. The CDR3 nucleotides are TGTGCCAGCAGACTGACCGGACAGGGGGGGGACGAGCAGTACTTC.